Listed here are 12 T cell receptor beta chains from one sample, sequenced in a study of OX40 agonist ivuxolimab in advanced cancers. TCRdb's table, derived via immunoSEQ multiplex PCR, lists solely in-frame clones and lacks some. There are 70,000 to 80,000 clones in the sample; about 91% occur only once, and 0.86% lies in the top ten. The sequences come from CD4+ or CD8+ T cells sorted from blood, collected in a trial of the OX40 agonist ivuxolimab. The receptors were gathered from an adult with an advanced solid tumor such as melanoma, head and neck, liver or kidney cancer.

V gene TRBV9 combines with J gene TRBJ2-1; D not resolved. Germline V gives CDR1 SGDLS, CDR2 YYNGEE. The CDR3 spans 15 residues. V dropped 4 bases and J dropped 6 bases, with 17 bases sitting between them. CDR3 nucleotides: TGTGCCAGCAGCCCTAGTGTCCTTTCGGGCAATGAGCAGTTCTTC. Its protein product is CASSPSVLSGNEQFF.

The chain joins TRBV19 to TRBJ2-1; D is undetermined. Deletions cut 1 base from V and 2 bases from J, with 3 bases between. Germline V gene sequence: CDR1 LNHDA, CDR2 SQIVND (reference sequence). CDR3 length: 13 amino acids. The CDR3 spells CASSIGPYNEQFF. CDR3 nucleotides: TGTGCCAGTAGTATAGGACCCTACAATGAGCAGTTCTTC. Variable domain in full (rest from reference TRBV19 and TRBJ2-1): DGGITQSPKYLFRKEGQNVTLSCEQNLNHDAMYWYRQDPGQGLRLIYYSQIVNDFQKGDIAEGYSVSREKKESFPLTVTSAQKNPTAFYLCASSIGPYNEQFFGPGTRLTVL.

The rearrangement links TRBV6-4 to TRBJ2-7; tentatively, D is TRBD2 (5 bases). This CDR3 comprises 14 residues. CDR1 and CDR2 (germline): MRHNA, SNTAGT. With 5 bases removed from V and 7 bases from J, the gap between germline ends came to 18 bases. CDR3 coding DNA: TGTGCCAGCAGTTACGGAAGAAGGTCGGGGGAGCAGTACTTC. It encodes CASSYGRRSGEQYF.

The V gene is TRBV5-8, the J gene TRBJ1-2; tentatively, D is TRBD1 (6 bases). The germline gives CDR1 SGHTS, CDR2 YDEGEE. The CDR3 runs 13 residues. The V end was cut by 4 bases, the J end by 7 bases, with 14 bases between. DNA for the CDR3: TGTGCCAGCAGCGCCACAGGGTTCTCTGGCTACACCTTC. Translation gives CASSATGFSGYTF. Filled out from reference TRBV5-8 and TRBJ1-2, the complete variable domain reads EAGVTQSPTHLIKTRGQQATLRCSPISGHTSVYWYQQALGLGLQFLLWYDEGEERNRGNFPPRFSGRQFPNYSSELNVNALELEDSALYLCASSATGFSGYTFGSGTRLTVV.

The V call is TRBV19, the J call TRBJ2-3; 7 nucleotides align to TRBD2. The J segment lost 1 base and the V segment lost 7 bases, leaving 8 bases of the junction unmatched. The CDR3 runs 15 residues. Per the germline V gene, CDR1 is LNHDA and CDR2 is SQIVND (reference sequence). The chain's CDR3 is CASTQVAGGTDTQYF. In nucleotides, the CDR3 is TGTGCCAGTACCCAGGTTGCGGGAGGCACAGATACGCAGTATTTT.

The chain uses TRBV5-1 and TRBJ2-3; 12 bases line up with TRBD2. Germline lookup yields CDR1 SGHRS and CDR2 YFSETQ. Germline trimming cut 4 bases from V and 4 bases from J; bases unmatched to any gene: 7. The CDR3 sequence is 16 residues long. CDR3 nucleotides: TGCGCCAGCAGCCTAGGGACTAGCGGGCATGCAGATACGCAGTATTTT. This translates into CASSLGTSGHADTQYF.

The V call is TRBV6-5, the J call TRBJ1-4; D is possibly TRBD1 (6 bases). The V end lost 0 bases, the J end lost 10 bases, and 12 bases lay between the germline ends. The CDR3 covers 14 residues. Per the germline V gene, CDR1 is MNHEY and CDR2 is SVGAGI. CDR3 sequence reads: CASSYSSGGRKLFF. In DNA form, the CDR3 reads TGTGCCAGCAGTTACTCGAGCGGGGGCAGAAAACTGTTTTTT.

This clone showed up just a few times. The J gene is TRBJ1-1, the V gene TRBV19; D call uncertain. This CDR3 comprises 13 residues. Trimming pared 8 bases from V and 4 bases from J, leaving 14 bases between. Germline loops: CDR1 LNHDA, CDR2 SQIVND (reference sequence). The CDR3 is CASQENLGTEAFF. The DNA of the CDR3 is TGTGCCAGTCAGGAGAACTTGGGCACTGAAGCTTTCTTT.

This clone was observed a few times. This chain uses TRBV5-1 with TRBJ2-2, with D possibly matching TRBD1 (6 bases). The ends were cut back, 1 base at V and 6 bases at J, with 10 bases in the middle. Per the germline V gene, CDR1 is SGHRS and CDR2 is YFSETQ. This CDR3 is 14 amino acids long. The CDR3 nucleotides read TGCGCCAGCAGCTTGTCAGGGGCCCCCGGGGAGCTGTTTTTT. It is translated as CASSLSGAPGELFF.

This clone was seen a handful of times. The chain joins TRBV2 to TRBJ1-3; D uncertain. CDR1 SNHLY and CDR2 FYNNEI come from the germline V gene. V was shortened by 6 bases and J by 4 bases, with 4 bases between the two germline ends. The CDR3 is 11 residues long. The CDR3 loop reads CASSGGNTIYF. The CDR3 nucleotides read TGTGCCAGCAGCGGAGGAAACACCATATATTTT.

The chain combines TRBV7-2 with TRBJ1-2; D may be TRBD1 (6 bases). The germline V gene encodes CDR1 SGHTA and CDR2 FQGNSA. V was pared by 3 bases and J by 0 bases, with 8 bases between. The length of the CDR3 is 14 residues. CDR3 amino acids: CASSFGQSNYGYTF. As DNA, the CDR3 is TGTGCCAGCAGCTTCGGACAGTCTAACTATGGCTACACCTTC.

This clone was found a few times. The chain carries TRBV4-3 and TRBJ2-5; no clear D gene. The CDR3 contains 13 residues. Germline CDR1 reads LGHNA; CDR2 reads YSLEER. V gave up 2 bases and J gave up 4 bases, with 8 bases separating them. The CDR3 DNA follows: TGCGCCAGCAGCCAAATAGTAGGAGAGACCCAGTACTTC. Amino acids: CASSQIVGETQYF.